This TCR beta chain was recovered during a study of metastatic and nonmetastatic thyroid tumors. Study as a whole: Patients with malignant and benign thyroid disease provided blood and tumor or nodule tissue, whose repertoires were compared. Study-wide points: Patients with malignant thyroid tumors reportedly had significantly higher TCR beta diversity than those with benign nodules, in blood and tumor.

This clone is deemed large. Antigen unknown. Methods used by the authors: CDR3 was compared across clinicopathological groups, and the resulting differences were used to build a distant-metastasis classifier for papillary thyroid cancer. Through MiXCR, TCRdb re-clonotyped the PCR reads. The V and J calls and clone size come from TCRdb's table, not from the authors' own analysis. The sample lists some 7,900 clones; 20% to 30% were seen once. There were no patients who had received any treatment before thyroid surgery. The CDR3 contains 13 residues. Germline lookup yields CDR1 LGHDT and CDR2 YNNKEL (reference sequence). The V and J ends lost 5 bases and 7 bases respectively, with 15 bases between them.

The receptor comes from a female donor with papillary thyroid cancer or a benign thyroid nodule (not recorded which). Some clones in this sample may be carry-over from other donors' samples. Sequenced sample: adjacent normal tissue. J is TRBJ2-7 and V is TRBV3-1; weak D call: TRBD1 (5 bases). For the CDR3, the DNA is TGTGCCAGCAGCTCAGGGTTAGTTGGTGAGCAGTACTTC. Residues: CASSSGLVGEQYF.